The 3 T cell receptor beta chains in this list originate from one sample, sequenced in a study of CD8+ T cells in alopecia areata. Sequencing relied on a cDNA template that was reverse transcribed from extracted RNA. The protocol was immunoSEQ multiplex PCR, while the TCRdb copy is restricted to in-frame clones and leaves out a portion. The sample contains about 150,000 clones, less than 75% of which appear only once. The sequenced sample consisted of CD8+ T cells sorted from blood. The receptors shown here come from a human donor in good health.

This clone appeared a few times. V is TRBV30 and J is TRBJ2-3; 7 bases agree with TRBD1. J was trimmed by 2 bases and V by 6 bases; bases with no gene match: 8. CDR3 length: 14 amino acids. Germline CDR1 is GTSNPN and CDR2 is SVGIG (reference sequence). CDR3 coding DNA: TGTGCCTGCCCCTTAGGGGGCCCCACAGATACGCAGTATTTT. It specifies CACPLGGPTDTQYF.

For the CDR3, the DNA is TGTGCCAGCAGCTCGCGCACTAGCGGGGTCACAGATACGCAGTATTTT. This sequence encodes CASSSRTSGVTDTQYF. The V call is TRBV11-2, the J call TRBJ2-3; 10 bases match TRBD2. Per germline, CDR1 SGHAT and CDR2 FQNNGV. The trim removed 4 bases at V and 2 bases at J, leaving 6 bases unmatched. The CDR3 runs to 16 residues. The full variable domain, with the rest looked up from reference TRBV11-2 and TRBJ2-3, is EAGVAQSPRYKIIEKRQSVAFWCNPISGHATLYWYQQILGQGPKLLIQFQNNGVVDDSQLPKDRFSAERLKGVDSTLKIQPAKLEDSAVYLCASSSRTSGVTDTQYFGPGTRLTVL.

The chain combines TRBV7-9 with TRBJ1-5; tentatively, D is TRBD1 (6 bases). V dropped 8 bases and J dropped 7 bases, with 15 bases sitting between them. The CDR3 sequence is 13 residues long. Germline V gene sequence: CDR1 SEHNR, CDR2 FQNEAQ (reference sequence). The CDR3, as DNA: TGTGCCAGCGCAGAACAGGGCCGGCAGCCCCAGCATTTT. Translation: CASAEQGRQPQHF.